This T cell receptor beta chain appears in the sequencing data of a study of blood T cell repertoires in COVID-19. Produced via immunoSEQ multiplex PCR; TCRdb's table is partial and in-frame only. The profile shows 95,000 to 100,000 clones, 85% of them singletons. After removal of 4 bases from V and 2 bases from J, the junction contained 9 bases not matched to a gene. There are 16 residues in the CDR3. CDR1 is SGHRS, CDR2 YFSETQ, per germline. The gene calls are TRBV5-1 and TRBJ1-3, with TRBD1 matching over 7 bases. The sequenced material came from peripheral blood. This TCR was sampled from a woman in her 70s with active or convalescent COVID-19. The CDR3 nucleotides are TGCGCCAGCAGCCAGACGACAGGGATCCCTGGAAACACCATATATTTT. Amino acid sequence: CASSQTTGIPGNTIYF.